The rows below give T cell receptor beta chains drawn from one sample of a study of blood T cell repertoires in COVID-19. Here immunoSEQ multiplex PCR was the method, and the copy in TCRdb shows in-frame clones only, minus some. The repertoire holds about 250,000 clones, about 86% seen once, with 1.3% to 1.5% in the top ten. The specimen sequenced was peripheral blood. These TCRs come from a man older than 75 with acute or convalescent COVID-19. CDR3s include the opening cysteine and the closing phenylalanine or tryptophan. Fields, in order: CDR3 protein, CDR3 DNA, J gene, V gene, D gene, clone size. D genes are given only for firm matches. Rows give clone size only sometimes, using once, few, many, or a class for an expanded clone.

CDR3aa: CASSHGRVTDTQYF
CDR3nt: TGTGCCAGCAGCCACGGGAGGGTGACAGATACGCAGTATTTT
j_gene: TRBJ2-3
v_gene: TRBV7-2
d_gene: TRBD2
abundance: NA

CDR3aa: CASSVAQNTEAFF
CDR3nt: TGTGCCAGCAGCGTAGCACAGAACACTGAAGCTTTCTTT
j_gene: TRBJ1-1
v_gene: TRBV9
d_gene: NA
abundance: NA

CDR3aa: CASSYRQNNEKLFF
CDR3nt: TGTGCCAGCAGTTACCGCCAGAATAATGAAAAACTGTTTTTT
j_gene: TRBJ1-4
v_gene: TRBV6-6
d_gene: NA
abundance: NA

CDR3aa: CASSKTGVDGYTF
CDR3nt: TGTGCCAGCAGCAAAACAGGGGTAGATGGCTACACCTTC
j_gene: TRBJ1-2
v_gene: TRBV9
d_gene: TRBD1
abundance: NA

CDR3aa: CSVSGGSGNTIYF
CDR3nt: TGCAGCGTTTCGGGGGGCTCTGGAAACACCATATATTTT
j_gene: TRBJ1-3
v_gene: TRBV29-1
d_gene: NA
abundance: NA

CDR3aa: CASSQQTSWLDYTGELFF
CDR3nt: TGTGCCAGCAGCCAGCAGACTAGCTGGTTGGATTACACCGGGGAGCTGTTTTTT
j_gene: TRBJ2-2
v_gene: TRBV3-1/TRBV3-2
d_gene: TRBD2
abundance: NA

CDR3aa: CASSPKGWREGLEQYF
CDR3nt: TGTGCCAGCAGTCCCAAAGGTTGGCGGGAGGGGCTCGAGCAGTACTTC
j_gene: TRBJ2-7
v_gene: TRBV6-6
d_gene: TRBD2
abundance: NA

CDR3aa: CASSPTGTGKETQYF
CDR3nt: TGTGCCAGCTCACCCACCGGGACAGGGAAAGAGACCCAGTACTTC
j_gene: TRBJ2-5
v_gene: TRBV18
d_gene: TRBD1
abundance: NA

CDR3aa: CASRPRTSGNNEQFF
CDR3nt: TGTGCCAGCAGGCCCCGGACTAGCGGGAACAATGAGCAGTTCTTC
j_gene: TRBJ2-1
v_gene: TRBV2
d_gene: TRBD2
abundance: NA

CDR3aa: CASSPRDNLQETQYF
CDR3nt: TGTGCCAGCTCACCACGGGACAATCTCCAAGAGACCCAGTACTTC
j_gene: TRBJ2-5
v_gene: TRBV18
d_gene: NA
abundance: NA

CDR3aa: CASSIYLQGAGTEAFF
CDR3nt: TGTGCCAGCAGCATCTACCTACAGGGGGCTGGTACTGAAGCTTTCTTT
j_gene: TRBJ1-1
v_gene: TRBV7-2
d_gene: TRBD1
abundance: NA

CDR3aa: CASSVTGYSNQPQHF
CDR3nt: TGTGCCAGTAGTGTTACAGGGTATAGCAATCAGCCCCAGCATTTT
j_gene: TRBJ1-5
v_gene: TRBV19
d_gene: NA
abundance: NA

CDR3aa: CASSRDAASEQFF
CDR3nt: TGTGCCAGCTCGCGGGACGCCGCCAGTGAGCAGTTCTTC
j_gene: TRBJ2-1
v_gene: TRBV18
d_gene: NA
abundance: NA

CDR3aa: CASSTRTGGSYGYTF
CDR3nt: TGCGCCAGCAGCACCCGGACAGGGGGCAGCTATGGCTACACCTTC
j_gene: TRBJ1-2
v_gene: TRBV5-1
d_gene: TRBD1
abundance: few

CDR3aa: CASSATVSATDTQYF
CDR3nt: TGTGCCAGTAGTGCGACAGTAAGTGCCACAGATACGCAGTATTTT
j_gene: TRBJ2-3
v_gene: TRBV19
d_gene: NA
abundance: NA

CDR3aa: CASSQTSGNYNEQFF
CDR3nt: TGTGCCAGCAGCCAAACTAGCGGGAACTACAATGAGCAGTTCTTC
j_gene: TRBJ2-1
v_gene: TRBV4-2
d_gene: TRBD2
abundance: NA

CDR3aa: CASSDPGQGNGYTF
CDR3nt: TGTGCCAGCAGTGATCCGGGACAGGGAAACGGCTACACCTTC
j_gene: TRBJ1-2
v_gene: TRBV6-4
d_gene: TRBD1
abundance: NA

CDR3aa: CASSTRGAHEQFF
CDR3nt: TGTGCCAGCAGCACCCGGGGGGCGCATGAGCAGTTCTTC
j_gene: TRBJ2-1
v_gene: TRBV11-3
d_gene: NA
abundance: NA

CDR3aa: CSASPRLRLAGQETQYF
CDR3nt: TGCAGTGCTAGTCCCCGGTTAAGACTAGCGGGGCAAGAGACCCAGTACTTC
j_gene: TRBJ2-5
v_gene: TRBV20-1
d_gene: TRBD2
abundance: NA

CDR3aa: CASSSRRAGYGYTF
CDR3nt: TGTGCCAGCAGCTCGCGAAGGGCGGGCTATGGCTACACCTTC
j_gene: TRBJ1-2
v_gene: TRBV7-2
d_gene: NA
abundance: NA

CDR3aa: CASSIAGEQYF
CDR3nt: TGTGCCAGTAGTATAGCGGGCGAGCAGTACTTC
j_gene: TRBJ2-7
v_gene: TRBV19
d_gene: NA
abundance: NA

CDR3aa: CSVAGFYGYTF
CDR3nt: TGCAGCGTTGCAGGTTTCTATGGCTACACCTTC
j_gene: TRBJ1-2
v_gene: TRBV29-1
d_gene: NA
abundance: NA

CDR3aa: CASTRQPSSEAFF
CDR3nt: TGTGCCAGTACTCGCCAACCATCGAGTGAAGCTTTCTTT
j_gene: TRBJ1-1
v_gene: TRBV19
d_gene: NA
abundance: NA

CDR3aa: CASSPGATPSLAFF
CDR3nt: TGCGCCAGCAGCCCTGGGGCGACTCCCTCTCTCGCTTTCTTT
j_gene: TRBJ1-1
v_gene: TRBV5-1
d_gene: NA
abundance: NA

CDR3aa: CASSFSGYLGYTF
CDR3nt: TGTGCCAGCAGTTTTTCAGGGTATCTCGGCTACACCTTC
j_gene: TRBJ1-2
v_gene: TRBV28
d_gene: NA
abundance: few

CDR3aa: CASSLGRGGEQFF
CDR3nt: TGTGCCAGCAGCTTAGGGCGGGGAGGTGAGCAGTTCTTC
j_gene: TRBJ2-1
v_gene: TRBV7-2
d_gene: NA
abundance: NA

CDR3aa: CASSPRVVNTEAFF
CDR3nt: TGTGCCAGCAGCCCCCGTGTTGTGAACACTGAAGCTTTCTTT
j_gene: TRBJ1-1
v_gene: TRBV7-8
d_gene: NA
abundance: NA